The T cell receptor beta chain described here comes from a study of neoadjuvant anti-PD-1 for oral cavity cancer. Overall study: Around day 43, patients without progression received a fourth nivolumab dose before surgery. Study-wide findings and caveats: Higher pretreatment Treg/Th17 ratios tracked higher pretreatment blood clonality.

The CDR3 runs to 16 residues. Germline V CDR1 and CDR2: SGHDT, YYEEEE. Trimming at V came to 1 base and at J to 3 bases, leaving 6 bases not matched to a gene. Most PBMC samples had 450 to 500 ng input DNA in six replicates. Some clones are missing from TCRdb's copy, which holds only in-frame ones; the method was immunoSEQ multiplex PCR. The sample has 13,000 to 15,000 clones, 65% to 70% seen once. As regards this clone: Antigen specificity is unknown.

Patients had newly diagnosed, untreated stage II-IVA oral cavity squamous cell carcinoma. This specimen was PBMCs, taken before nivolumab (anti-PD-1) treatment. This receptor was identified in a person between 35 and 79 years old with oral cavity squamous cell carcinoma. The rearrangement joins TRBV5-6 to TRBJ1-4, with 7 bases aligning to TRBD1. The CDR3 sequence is CASSLRGLGANEKLFF. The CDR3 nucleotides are TGTGCCAGCAGCTTGAGGGGGCTTGGAGCTAATGAAAAACTGTTTTTT.